What follows are 29 T cell receptor beta chains derived from one specimen sequenced in a study of immune evolution from preneoplasia to lung adenocarcinoma. The repertoire was sequenced with immunoSEQ multiplex PCR; TCRdb's copy has only in-frame clones and lacks some. The table lists roughly 11,000 clones, about nine tenths of them singletons. Sequencing was done on a sample of FFPE invasive lung adenocarcinoma tissue. These receptors were collected from a person aged 70 to 85 with invasive lung adenocarcinoma.

The genes are TRBV6-1 and TRBJ2-7; TRBD2 agrees at 11 bases. J gave up 3 bases and V 2 bases, and 6 bases lay outside the gene matches. The CDR3 is made up of 16 amino acids. Germline lookup yields CDR1 MNHNS and CDR2 SASEGT. The CDR3 nucleotides are TGTGCCAGCAGTGAATTCGTAGCGGGGGGGCTCTACGAGCAGTACTTC. This encodes CASSEFVAGGLYEQYF.

The chain carries TRBV7-9 and TRBJ2-1; 8 bases line up with TRBD2. The CDR3 sequence is 15 residues long. Germline values: CDR1 SEHNR, CDR2 FQNEAQ (reference sequence). The V gene end was trimmed by 6 bases and the J gene end by 5 bases; junction bases not matched to a gene: 9. The CDR3 protein is CASRQTGGGHNEQFF. As DNA, the CDR3 is TGTGCCAGCAGACAAACCGGCGGGGGGCACAATGAGCAGTTCTTC.

This clone occurred once. This rearrangement joins TRBV6-5 to TRBJ1-3, with TRBD1 matching over 10 bases. Germline CDR1 MNHEY, CDR2 SVGAGI. V gave up 6 bases and J gave up 8 bases; unmatched junction bases: 7. This CDR3 has 14 residues. CDR3 DNA sequence: TGTGCCAGCAGCTCACGGACAGGGGGGGACACCATATATTTT. It encodes CASSSRTGGDTIYF.

The chain recombines TRBV15 with TRBJ2-7, with D maybe TRBD2 (6 bases). CDR3 length equals 16 residues. V was trimmed by 0 bases and J by 4 bases, leaving 16 bases between them. CDR1 and CDR2 from the germline V gene are LNHNV and YYDKDF (reference sequence). This CDR3 reads CATSREHPGDYYEQYF. CDR3 coding DNA: TGTGCCACCAGCAGAGAGCATCCGGGGGATTATTACGAGCAGTACTTC.

V is TRBV30 and J is TRBJ2-2; D might be TRBD1 (6 bases). The CDR3 runs to 15 residues. From germline, CDR1 is GTSNPN and CDR2 SVGIG (reference sequence). Trimming shortened V by 0 bases and J by 1 base, and 9 bases separated the two germline ends. CDR3 residues: CAWSVGQKNTGELFF. CDR3 coding DNA: TGTGCCTGGAGTGTTGGACAGAAGAACACCGGGGAGCTGTTTTTT.

This chain uses TRBV20-1 with TRBJ2-1; D is uncertain. Trimming pared 5 bases from V and 5 bases from J, leaving 7 bases between. CDR3 size: 11 residues. Germline loops: CDR1 DFQATT, CDR2 SNEGSKA (reference sequence). The CDR3 protein is CSAHKNNEQFF. In DNA, the CDR3 is TGCAGTGCTCACAAAAACAATGAGCAGTTCTTC.

DNA of the CDR3: TGTGCCAGCAGACTAGCGGGAGATTGGGAGCAGTACTTC. Amino acid sequence: CASRLAGDWEQYF. The chain uses TRBV28 and TRBJ2-7; 11 bases fit TRBD2. This CDR3 has 13 amino acids. Germline V CDR1 and CDR2: MDHEN, SYDVKM. V lost 6 bases and J lost 7; bases outside the gene matches: 5.

The rearrangement links TRBV30 to TRBJ2-7; D gene unclear. CDR3 length: 12 residues. Germline CDR1 reads GTSNPN; CDR2 reads SVGIG (reference sequence). The CDR3 region has the DNA TGTGCATATTCGGGCCTCTCCTACGAGCAGTACTTC. This codes for CAYSGLSYEQYF.

The V gene is TRBV7-2, the J gene TRBJ2-7, with no clear D. V shed 1 base and J shed 5 bases, with 3 bases lying between them. Germline CDR1 reads SGHTA; CDR2 reads FQGNSA. This CDR3 spans 11 amino acids. CDR3 loop: CASSLVNEQYF. CDR3 in DNA: TGTGCCAGCAGCTTAGTAAACGAGCAGTACTTC.

The chain is built from TRBV5-1 and TRBJ2-5; tentative D call: TRBD1 (6 bases). The CDR3 has 16 amino acids. Germline V gene lookup returns CDR1 SGHRS and CDR2 YFSETQ. Trimming pared 0 bases from V and 4 bases from J, leaving 16 bases between. In DNA, the CDR3 is TGCGCCAGCAGCTTGGCAGGGGCCTACCTAAGAGAGACCCAGTACTTC. This encodes CASSLAGAYLRETQYF.

V gene TRBV7-9 combines with J gene TRBJ1-1; tentatively, D is TRBD1 (5 bases). The CDR3 runs to 11 residues. Per germline, CDR1 SEHNR and CDR2 FQNEAQ (reference sequence). The V and J ends lost 4 bases and 11 bases respectively, with 11 bases between them. This CDR3 is CASSYRLGAFF. CDR3 DNA sequence: TGTGCCAGCAGCTACAGGTTGGGGGCTTTCTTT.

There are a few counts of this clone. The V call is TRBV9, the J call TRBJ1-4, with TRBD1 as a possible D gene (6 bases). CDR1 SGDLS and CDR2 YYNGEE come from the germline V gene. The CDR3 spans 15 residues. The ends were cut back, 4 bases at V and 0 bases at J, with 10 bases in the middle. The CDR3 reads CASSPGASTNEKLFF. DNA for the CDR3: TGTGCCAGCAGCCCAGGGGCCTCAACTAATGAAAAACTGTTTTTT.

A note on this clone: An end of the junction does not agree with germline; a read error may underlie this. The chain is built from TRBV7-9 and TRBJ1-2; the D gene is possibly TRBD1 (6 bases). CDR1 and CDR2 (germline): SEHNR, FQNEAQ (reference sequence). The CDR3 runs to 16 residues. Here the CDR3 DNA reads TGTGCCAGTAGCTTAGAGGTTGGCAGGGGAGACGGAGGCTACACCTTC. It encodes CASSLEVGRGDGGYTF.

This chain links TRBV4-2 with TRBJ2-2; D unresolved. This CDR3 region has 16 residues. Per the germline V gene, CDR1 is LGHNA and CDR2 is YNFKEQ. V dropped 1 base and J dropped 0 bases, with 9 bases sitting between them. DNA of the CDR3: TGTGCCAGCAGCCAAGCCTCTGTCGCGAACACCGGGGAGCTGTTTTTT. This codes for CASSQASVANTGELFF.

This chain uses TRBV28 with TRBJ1-2; perhaps TRBD1 as D (5 bases). V was cut by 7 bases and J by 6 bases, with 18 bases left in between. In germline, CDR1 is MDHEN, CDR2 SYDVKM. This CDR3 spans 14 amino acids. The CDR3 loop is CASTRQGEGDGYTF. CDR3 in DNA: TGTGCCAGCACTCGTCAGGGTGAGGGTGATGGCTACACCTTC.

The chain carries TRBV5-8 and TRBJ1-2; D uncertain. Germline-derived CDR1 and CDR2 are SGHTS and YDEGEE. This CDR3 is built from 12 residues. V was pared by 0 bases and J by 2 bases, with 2 bases between. CDR3: CASSLVNYGYTF. CDR3 DNA sequence: TGTGCCAGCAGCTTGGTAAACTATGGCTACACCTTC.

The rearrangement joins TRBV5-4 to TRBJ1-4; no firm D call. Germline CDR1 and CDR2: SGHNT and YYREEE (reference sequence). Trimming took off 0 bases at V and 8 bases at J, with 11 bases between the two ends. The CDR3 has 14 residues. For the CDR3, the DNA is TGTGCCAGCAGCTTGGGAGGGAATGAGGAAAAACTGTTTTTT. Protein product: CASSLGGNEEKLFF.

The chain combines TRBV19 with TRBJ1-1, with 11 positions matching TRBD1. This CDR3 is built from 14 residues. Germline V gives CDR1 LNHDA, CDR2 SQIVND (reference sequence). J gave up 5 bases and V 7 bases, and 6 bases lay outside the gene matches. This CDR3 reads CASNMDRGRTEAFF. In DNA form, the CDR3 reads TGTGCCAGTAATATGGACAGGGGGCGGACTGAAGCTTTCTTT.

This chain links TRBV7-8 with TRBJ2-7; D remains unclear. The CDR3 covers 13 residues. Trimming stripped 2 bases from V and 3 bases from J, with 8 bases between. Germline assignment: CDR1 SGHVS and CDR2 FQNEAQ. The CDR3 sequence is CASSLTNFYEQYF. CDR3 nucleotide sequence: TGTGCCAGCAGCTTAACAAATTTCTACGAGCAGTACTTC.

V is TRBV28 and J is TRBJ1-5; D is uncertain. The CDR3 contains 15 residues. Trimming pared 6 bases from V and 7 bases from J, leaving 19 bases between. CDR1 and CDR2 from the germline V gene are MDHEN and SYDVKM. In DNA form, the CDR3 reads TGTGCCAGCAGAGATGGTGGGAGGGAACGGCAGCCCCAGCATTTT. It yields the protein CASRDGGRERQPQHF.

The chain joins TRBV30 to TRBJ2-3, with 8 bases lining up with TRBD1. V shed 4 bases, J shed 4 bases, and the junction held 7 bases outside the gene matches. The CDR3 length is 14 residues. Germline V gives CDR1 GTSNPN, CDR2 SVGIG (reference sequence). The CDR3 reads CAWTSLTGADTQYF. As DNA, the CDR3 is TGTGCCTGGACCAGCCTGACAGGGGCAGATACGCAGTATTTT.

In its sample, this clone was seen once. The chain recombines TRBV14 with TRBJ1-1; 7 bases are shared with TRBD1. J was trimmed by 4 bases and V by 0 bases; bases with no gene match: 8. Looked up from germline, CDR1 is SGHDN and CDR2 is FVKESK. CDR3 length equals 16 residues. The CDR3 protein is CASSQDMEGARTEAFF. The CDR3 nucleotides are TGTGCCAGCAGCCAAGATATGGAGGGGGCGCGCACTGAAGCTTTCTTT.

The DNA for the CDR3 is TGTGCCTGGAGTGCGGACGCCGGGAACACTGAAGCTTTCTTT. As protein: CAWSADAGNTEAFF. This chain uses TRBV30 with TRBJ1-1; D unclear. The CDR3 contains 14 residues. The V end lost 1 base, the J end lost 1 base, and 10 bases lay between the germline ends. Germline V gene sequence: CDR1 GTSNPN, CDR2 SVGIG (reference sequence).

The chain is built from TRBV30 and TRBJ2-5; D is undetermined. V was clipped by 0 bases and J by 5 bases, with 7 bases between them. This CDR3 region has 12 residues. The germline gives CDR1 GTSNPN, CDR2 SVGIG (reference sequence). In DNA form, the CDR3 reads TGTGCCTGGAGTGTAGCGACGGAGACCCAGTACTTC. It is translated as CAWSVATETQYF. Combining the CDR3 with reference TRBV30 and TRBJ2-5 gives the whole variable domain SQTIHQWPATLVQPVGSPLSLECTVEGTSNPNLYWYRQAAGRGLQLLFYSVGIGQISSEVPQNLSASRPQDRQFILSSKKLLLSDSGFYLCAWSVATETQYFGPGTRLLVL.

The chain combines TRBV6-4 with TRBJ2-7, with D perhaps TRBD1 (6 bases). V was clipped by 2 bases and J by 5 bases, with 16 bases between them. CDR3 length: 15 amino acids. Germline loops: CDR1 MRHNA, CDR2 SNTAGT. The CDR3 region is CASSDRNMGAHEQYF. CDR3 in DNA: TGTGCCAGCAGTGACAGGAACATGGGGGCCCACGAGCAGTACTTC.

The chain is built from TRBV29-1 and TRBJ2-3; D gene ambiguous. This CDR3 has 10 amino acids. V was pared by 5 bases and J by 3 bases, with 3 bases between. CDR1 and CDR2 (germline): SQVTM, ANQGSEA. The CDR3 sequence: CSVRTDTQYF. The CDR3, as DNA: TGCAGCGTTCGGACAGATACGCAGTATTTT.

The V gene is TRBV30, the J gene TRBJ2-3, with 8 bases fitting TRBD2. J gave up 1 base and V 2 bases, and 5 bases lay outside the gene matches. The CDR3 length is 15 residues. The germline gives CDR1 GTSNPN, CDR2 SVGIG (reference sequence). CDR3 sequence (DNA): TGTGCCTGGAGTCCGCGGGGGGCCCGCACAGATACGCAGTATTTT. Its translation is CAWSPRGARTDTQYF.

The J gene is TRBJ2-2, the V gene TRBV5-6; 15 nucleotides line up with TRBD2. V lost 4 bases, J lost 6 bases, and 1 base stayed unmatched. Germline CDR1 and CDR2: SGHDT and YYEEEE. The CDR3 consists of 15 residues. The DNA of the CDR3 is TGTGCCAGCAGCGGACTAGCGGGAGGGCCCGGGGAGCTGTTTTTT. The encoded protein is CASSGLAGGPGELFF.

The genes are TRBV5-1 and TRBJ1-2; D is ambiguous. The CDR3 covers 13 residues. Germline assignment: CDR1 SGHRS and CDR2 YFSETQ. Deletions cut 4 bases from V and 5 bases from J, with 12 bases between. The CDR3 DNA follows: TGCGCCAGCAGCACAGAAAGCGGGTATGGCTACACCTTC. Protein product: CASSTESGYGYTF.